This passage covers 18 T cell receptor beta chains from one sample sequenced in a study of shared clonotypes between healthy human individuals (dated by TCRdb to the early 2020s). CD8 naive samples consisted of CD45RO-negative cells that were positively selected for CCR7, yielding a CD45RA+CCR7+ population without TemRA cells. Library creation used the immunoSEQ multiplex PCR assay. Imported from immuneACCESS, the table was reduced by TCRdb to in-frame sequences with V and J called. These copies leave out some clones; in studies compared against another copy, an unresolved V gene accounts for under half, and the cause of the remainder is not known. The sample table contains just over 2,000,000 clones; only one count was recorded for about 95% of them. The ten largest make up about 1.1% of the sample. Source material: naive CD8+ T cells sorted from blood. The intended sense of this specimen's cell subset or site label: CD45RA+CCR7+. The source is a man aged 18 to 30 in good health.

This rearrangement joins TRBV7-6 to TRBJ2-7; 13 nucleotides match TRBD2. The CDR3 loop spans 16 amino acids. Germline-derived CDR1 and CDR2 are SGHVS and FNYEAQ. V lost 3 bases and J lost 5; bases outside the gene matches: 7. This CDR3 reads CASSFGTSGAINEQYF. The CDR3 nucleotides read TGTGCCAGCAGCTTTGGGACTAGCGGGGCCATCAACGAGCAGTACTTC.

The genes are TRBV7-9 and TRBJ2-7; D call uncertain. Germline CDR1 is SEHNR and CDR2 is FQNEAQ (reference sequence). Between the trimmed V and J ends, which lost 6 bases and 3 bases, there was a span of 15 bases. The CDR3 contains 14 residues. The CDR3 region has the DNA TGTGCCAGCAGTACCGGGCCTACCTTCTACGAGCAGTACTTC. Amino acid sequence: CASSTGPTFYEQYF.

A remark on this clone: Distinct nucleotide sequences in the sample also encode this CDR3. DNA of the CDR3: TGTGCCTGGGGGTATGAAAATAGCAATCAGCCCCAGCATTTT. Amino acids: CAWGYENSNQPQHF. This chain joins TRBV30 and TRBJ1-5; D call uncertain. CDR1 GTSNPN and CDR2 SVGIG come from the germline V gene (reference sequence). The CDR3 loop spans 14 amino acids. Deletions cut 5 bases from V and 0 bases from J, with 11 bases between.

This chain links TRBV7-2 with TRBJ1-1; the D gene is possibly TRBD1 (6 bases). The CDR3 runs 15 residues. The V and J ends lost 5 bases and 0 bases respectively, with 13 bases between them. Looked up from germline, CDR1 is SGHTA and CDR2 is FQGNSA. Written as DNA, the CDR3 is TGTGCCAGCAGCGTTAACCAGGGGATGAACACTGAAGCTTTCTTT. Its protein is CASSVNQGMNTEAFF. Variable domain in full (rest from reference TRBV7-2 and TRBJ1-1): GAGVSQSPSNKVTEKGKDVELRCDPISGHTALYWYRQSLGQGLEFLIYFQGNSAPDKSGLPSDRFSAERTGGSVSTLTIQRTQQEDSAVYLCASSVNQGMNTEAFFGQGTRLTVV.

The chain combines TRBV4-3 with TRBJ1-4; D is unclear. The CDR3 extends over 16 amino acids. The V and J ends lost 2 bases and 11 bases respectively, with 21 bases between them. Germline V CDR1 and CDR2: LGHNA, YSLEER. DNA of the CDR3: TGCGCCAGCAGCCAAATTTGGACCGGAGAAGGTGACAAACTGTTTTTT. Encoded protein: CASSQIWTGEGDKLFF.

In regard to this clone: In the same sample, other DNA sequences code for this CDR3. V and J are TRBV6-6 and TRBJ1-1, with 7 bases that match TRBD1. This CDR3 is 14 amino acids long. Germline V gives CDR1 MNHNY, CDR2 SVGAGI (reference sequence). The trim removed 5 bases at V and 2 bases at J, leaving 5 bases unmatched. The CDR3 loop is CASSPGTANTEAFF. CDR3 coding DNA: TGTGCCAGCAGTCCCGGGACAGCAAACACTGAAGCTTTCTTT.

V is TRBV29-1 and J is TRBJ2-2; D unclear. This CDR3 is built from 15 residues. Trimming shortened V by 0 bases and J by 2 bases, and 10 bases separated the two germline ends. The germline V gene encodes CDR1 SQVTM and CDR2 ANQGSEA. The CDR3, as DNA: TGCAGCGTTGAAGAGGTCACAGCAAACACCGGGGAGCTGTTTTTT. This gives the protein CSVEEVTANTGELFF.

The count of this clone is one. This chain connects TRBV5-4 to TRBJ2-7; 12 nucleotides line up with TRBD1. V was pared by 4 bases and J by 4 bases, with 9 bases of the junction left unmatched. This CDR3 spans 16 amino acids. Germline V CDR1 and CDR2: SGHNT, YYREEE (reference sequence). The CDR3 nucleotides read TGTGCCAGCAGCCCCGCCGGGACAGGGGGCGGATACGAGCAGTACTTC. It codes for CASSPAGTGGGYEQYF. The whole variable domain, filled in from reference TRBV5-4 and TRBJ2-7, reads ETGVTQSPTHLIKTRGQQVTLRCSSQSGHNTVSWYQQALGQGPQFIFQYYREEENGRGNFPPRFSGLQFPNYSSELNVNALELDDSALYLCASSPAGTGGGYEQYFGPGTRLTVT.

The V and J genes are TRBV4-1 and TRBJ2-7, with 7 bases fitting TRBD1. The CDR3 consists of 15 residues. The junction had 5 bases not matched to a gene; V was cut back by 2 bases and J by 1 base. The germline V gene has CDR1 MGHRA and CDR2 YSYEKL. CDR3 bases: TGCGCCAGCAGCCAACCATGGGACAGTTCCTACGAGCAGTACTTC. Amino acids: CASSQPWDSSYEQYF.

This chain links TRBV7-2 with TRBJ2-1; D unresolved. The CDR3 is 15 residues long. CDR1 and CDR2 from the germline V gene are SGHTA and FQGNSA. Trimming took 3 bases from V and 3 from J, leaving 12 bases between them. CDR3 in amino acids: CASSFYPPGYNEQFF. CDR3 nucleotides: TGTGCCAGCAGCTTTTATCCTCCCGGCTACAATGAGCAGTTCTTC.

This clone was seen once. Other DNA sequences in this sample translate to the same CDR3. The chain combines TRBV27 with TRBJ1-5; 9 positions agree with TRBD1. The CDR3 length is 14 residues. The germline CDR1 and CDR2 sequences are MNHEY and SMNVEV (reference sequence). Germline trimming cut 5 bases from V and 6 bases from J; bases unmatched to any gene: 5. The CDR3 bases are TGTGCCAGCAGTACCACAGGGGGCGGTCAGCCCCAGCATTTT. Translating it yields CASSTTGGGQPQHF.

V is TRBV7-6 and J is TRBJ2-1, with a possible D match to TRBD2 (5 bases). CDR1 and CDR2 (germline): SGHVS, FNYEAQ. Trimming removed 1 base from V and 2 bases from J, with 9 bases in between. The CDR3 is 15 amino acids. The CDR3, as DNA: TGTGCCAGCAGCTTAGTACCCGGGGCCTACAATGAGCAGTTCTTC. It translates to CASSLVPGAYNEQFF.

This chain joins TRBV29-1 and TRBJ1-6; weak D call: TRBD1 (6 bases). Germline V gene data show CDR1 as SQVTM and CDR2 as ANQGSEA. Trimming took 7 bases from V and 10 from J, leaving 29 bases between them. The CDR3 runs 17 residues. CDR3 bases: TGCAGCGCCGGACAGATGCTTAGGGCCAAACATCTCTCACCCCTCCACTTT. Its translation: CSAGQMLRAKHLSPLHF. Together with reference TRBV29-1 and TRBJ1-6, the CDR3 gives the full variable domain: SAVISQKPSRDICQRGTSLTIQCQVDSQVTMMFWYRQQPGQSLTLIATANQGSEATYESGFVIDKFPISRPNLTFSTLTVSNMSPEDSSIYLCSAGQMLRAKHLSPLHFGNGTRLTVT.

V usage is TRBV6-5 and J usage is TRBJ2-1; D unclear. V lost 7 bases to trimming and J lost 9 bases, with 10 bases between them. Germline CDR1 reads MNHEY; CDR2 reads SVGAGI. The CDR3 has 11 amino acids. This CDR3 reads CASTTGGEQFF. CDR3 nucleotides: TGTGCCAGCACCACGGGTGGTGAGCAGTTCTTC.

V and J are TRBV11-2 and TRBJ2-7; tentative D call: TRBD1 (5 bases). Trimming removed 3 bases at V and 4 bases at J, with 10 bases between. In germline, CDR1 is SGHAT, CDR2 FQNNGV. This CDR3 contains 13 residues. CDR3 loop: CASSLWNRYEQYF. The DNA of the CDR3 is TGTGCCAGCAGCTTGTGGAACAGGTACGAGCAGTACTTC.

V usage is TRBV30 and J usage is TRBJ2-3; 8 bases agree with TRBD1. Germline-derived CDR1 and CDR2 are GTSNPN and SVGIG (reference sequence). The trim removed 5 bases at V and 4 bases at J, leaving 11 bases unmatched. This CDR3 has 15 amino acids. The CDR3 region is CAWASDQGAADTQYF. The CDR3 nucleotides read TGTGCCTGGGCTTCGGACCAGGGGGCCGCAGATACGCAGTATTTT.

V usage is TRBV4-3 and J usage is TRBJ2-7; a possible D gene is TRBD2 (6 bases). CDR1 and CDR2 (germline): LGHNA, YSLEER. Trimming removed 1 base at V and 3 bases at J, with 13 bases between. CDR3 length: 15 amino acids. The CDR3 region is CASSQVWLASYEQYF. The CDR3 DNA sequence: TGCGCCAGCAGCCAAGTGTGGCTAGCGAGCTACGAGCAGTACTTC.

A single count supports this clone. One junction end does not reproduce the germline sequence, and a read error may be involved. The chain is built from TRBV18 and TRBJ2-7; possibly TRBD1 for D (6 bases). This CDR3 is built from 14 residues. Germline CDR1 and CDR2: KGHSH and LQKENI. CDR3: CASSPLEDSYEQYF. The DNA for the CDR3 is TGTGCCAGCTCGCCACTAGAGGACAGCTACGAGCAGTACTTC.